Below, 23 T cell receptor beta chains from the same sample are listed, as sequenced in a study of T cell responses to AZD1222 COVID-19 vaccine (dated by TCRdb to the early 2020s). What this sample's time point label stands for: about 28 days (+/-7) after the second vaccine dose. Libraries were prepared through the immunoSEQ multiplex PCR assay. The source is immuneACCESS, and TCRdb retained only in-frame sequences with V and J called. Part of the clones is not carried over; for the studies checked, unresolved V genes explain less than half of this, and the remainder is unexplained. For this sample there are about 110,000 clones; about 85% appear just once. The ten largest account for less than 6% of the sample. Here the sequenced sample was peripheral blood, taken 28 days after the second AZD1222 dose. Every receptor here comes from an adult who received the AZD1222 COVID-19 vaccine.

The chain links TRBV10-1 to TRBJ2-7; D unclear. In germline, CDR1 is WNHNN, CDR2 SYGVQD (reference sequence). V lost 4 bases, J lost 0 bases, and 7 bases lay in between. This CDR3 contains 13 residues. CDR3 protein: CASSGDNSYEQYF. The CDR3 DNA follows: TGCGCCAGCAGTGGAGACAACTCCTACGAGCAGTACTTC.

The rearrangement joins TRBV10-3 to TRBJ2-3; weak D call: TRBD1 (6 bases). V was cut by 6 bases and J by 7 bases, with 17 bases left in between. This CDR3 has 14 residues. Germline assignment: CDR1 ENHRY and CDR2 SYGVKD. The CDR3 loop reads CAIRGGGLVYTQYF. The DNA for the CDR3 is TGTGCCATCAGAGGGGGTGGTCTAGTATATACGCAGTATTTT.

The CDR3 coding sequence is TGTGCCAGCAGCTTGGACACCATGAACACTGAAGCTTTCTTT. It encodes CASSLDTMNTEAFF. J is TRBJ1-1 and V is TRBV7-3; D is possibly TRBD1 (5 bases). Germline CDR1 SGHTA, CDR2 FQGTGA. The CDR3 has 14 amino acids. V lost 3 bases and J lost 0, with 8 bases in between.

The J gene is TRBJ1-1, the V gene TRBV2; no clear D. Trimming shortened V by 4 bases and J by 5 bases, and 8 bases separated the two germline ends. The CDR3 totals 12 residues. The germline V gene has CDR1 SNHLY and CDR2 FYNNEI. The chain's CDR3 is CASSVTRTEAFF. CDR3 in DNA: TGTGCCAGCAGTGTTACAAGGACTGAAGCTTTCTTT.

This clone was observed a single time. The V and J genes are TRBV4-3 and TRBJ1-3; 8 bases are a match to TRBD1. The CDR3 runs 19 residues. Germline V CDR1 and CDR2: LGHNA, YSLEER. J lost 0 bases, V lost 4 bases, and 14 bases had no gene match. The CDR3 loop is CASSPEAGTGRISGNTIYF. The CDR3 coding sequence is TGCGCCAGCAGCCCGGAGGCAGGGACAGGCCGTATCTCTGGAAACACCATATATTTT.

The chain is built from TRBV9 and TRBJ2-5; 8 bases fit TRBD1. The V and J ends lost 0 bases and 5 bases, in that order; junction bases with no gene match: 12. Germline V lookup: CDR1 SGDLS, CDR2 YYNGEE. The CDR3 totals 17 residues. The CDR3 is CASSVDGTPQGEETQYF. CDR3 in DNA: TGTGCCAGCAGCGTAGATGGTACTCCACAGGGGGAGGAGACCCAGTACTTC.

The chain uses TRBV27 and TRBJ2-7; 8 bases are shared with TRBD2. Germline CDR1 is MNHEY and CDR2 is SMNVEV (reference sequence). This CDR3 is built from 16 residues. J was trimmed by 4 bases and V by 5 bases; bases with no gene match: 13. The chain's CDR3 is CASSGIRGGGIYEQYF. CDR3 sequence (DNA): TGTGCCAGCAGTGGTATTCGGGGCGGGGGGATATACGAGCAGTACTTC.

The chain employs TRBV9 and TRBJ1-3; TRBD1 matches 10 bases. V lost 3 bases and J lost 4; bases outside the gene matches: 7. Germline loops: CDR1 SGDLS, CDR2 YYNGEE. The CDR3 spans 16 residues. The CDR3 loop is CASSGPGQGLGNTIYF. The CDR3 nucleotides are TGTGCCAGCAGCGGCCCGGGACAGGGGCTCGGAAACACCATATATTTT.

Only a few counts were recorded for this clone. The chain employs TRBV9 and TRBJ2-7; 10 bases agree with TRBD1. The CDR3 extends over 13 amino acids. Germline loops: CDR1 SGDLS, CDR2 YYNGEE. The V gene end was trimmed by 0 bases and the J gene end by 6 bases; junction bases not matched to a gene: 0. DNA of the CDR3: TGTGCCAGCAGCGTAGGGACAGGGGGCGAGCAGTACTTC. The encoded protein is CASSVGTGGEQYF. The variable domain in full, completed from reference TRBV9 and TRBJ2-7, reads DSGVTQTPKHLITATGQRVTLRCSPRSGDLSVYWYQQSLDQGLQFLIQYYNGEERAKGNILERFSAQQFPDLHSELNLSSLELGDSALYFCASSVGTGGEQYFGPGTRLTVT.

The chain links TRBV25-1 to TRBJ1-1; a possible D gene is TRBD1 (5 bases). There are 13 residues in the CDR3. V lost 4 bases and J lost 4, with 10 bases in between. Germline CDR1 reads MGHDK; CDR2 reads SYGVNS. CDR3 bases: TGTGCCAGCAGTGTTACCGGGACCACTGAAGCTTTCTTT. Protein: CASSVTGTTEAFF.

V gene TRBV19 combines with J gene TRBJ1-5, with D perhaps TRBD1 (5 bases). The V end lost 2 bases, the J end lost 0 bases, and 14 bases lay between the germline ends. Germline-derived CDR1 and CDR2 are LNHDA and SQIVND (reference sequence). This CDR3 contains 17 residues. The CDR3 protein is CASSIPGTYTSNQPQHF. CDR3 nucleotides: TGTGCCAGTAGTATACCGGGGACCTATACTAGCAATCAGCCCCAGCATTTT. Full variable domain (rest looked up from reference TRBV19 and TRBJ1-5): DGGITQSPKYLFRKEGQNVTLSCEQNLNHDAMYWYRQDPGQGLRLIYYSQIVNDFQKGDIAEGYSVSREKKESFPLTVTSAQKNPTAFYLCASSIPGTYTSNQPQHFGDGTRLSIL.

The chain recombines TRBV10-3 with TRBJ2-3; 10 bases are a match to TRBD2. J gave up 0 bases and V 2 bases, and 5 bases lay outside the gene matches. The CDR3 loop spans 17 amino acids. In germline, CDR1 is ENHRY, CDR2 SYGVKD. CDR3 loop: CAISEASGRTSTDTQYF. The CDR3 DNA follows: TGTGCCATCAGTGAGGCTAGCGGGAGAACTAGCACAGATACGCAGTATTTT.

V and J are TRBV25-1 and TRBJ2-2, with 9 bases fitting TRBD2. The CDR3 is made up of 14 amino acids. Germline CDR1 reads MGHDK; CDR2 reads SYGVNS. V dropped 7 bases and J dropped 3; count of bases not matched to a gene: 3. CDR3 region: CASTSGEYTGELFF. CDR3 DNA: TGTGCCAGCACTAGCGGGGAGTACACCGGGGAGCTGTTTTTT.

The CDR3 spells CASSQRDRGHDTQYF. The CDR3 DNA is TGCGCCAGCAGCCAACGGGACAGGGGGCACGATACGCAGTATTTT. This chain connects TRBV4-1 to TRBJ2-3, with TRBD1 matching over 12 bases. After removal of 2 bases from V and 6 bases from J, the junction contained 3 bases not matched to a gene. Germline V gene lookup returns CDR1 MGHRA and CDR2 YSYEKL. CDR3 length equals 15 residues.

This sequence joins TRBV7-2 and TRBJ2-3; 9 nucleotides agree with TRBD2. From germline, CDR1 is SGHTA and CDR2 FQGNSA. After removal of 6 bases from V and 5 bases from J, the junction contained 6 bases not matched to a gene. The CDR3 is 14 residues long. DNA of the CDR3: TGTGCCAGCAGGGGCGGGGGGGCCCTAGATACGCAGTATTTT. This translates into CASRGGGALDTQYF. The variable domain in full, with the rest retrieved from reference TRBV7-2 and TRBJ2-3, is GAGVSQSPSNKVTEKGKDVELRCDPISGHTALYWYRQSLGQGLEFLIYFQGNSAPDKSGLPSDRFSAERTGGSVSTLTIQRTQQEDSAVYLCASRGGGALDTQYFGPGTRLTVL.

The chain recombines TRBV18 with TRBJ1-2, with D tentatively TRBD1 (5 bases). Germline values: CDR1 KGHSH, CDR2 LQKENI. The CDR3 sequence is 12 residues long. The V and J ends lost 2 bases and 12 bases respectively, with 13 bases between them. CDR3 DNA: TGTGCCAGCTCACCAAAAGGGACCTGGAACACCTTC. This translates into CASSPKGTWNTF.

The chain joins TRBV5-3 to TRBJ2-7; TRBD1 matches 11 bases. TRBV5-3 qualifies as an ORF whose function is uncertain. This CDR3 comprises 15 residues. The trim removed 4 bases at V and 1 base at J, leaving 4 bases unmatched. The chain's CDR3 is CARSPGQGVSYEQYF. The CDR3, as DNA: TGTGCCAGAAGCCCGGGACAGGGGGTTTCCTACGAGCAGTACTTC.

This clone was found a few times. The rearrangement links TRBV3-1 (or the pseudogene TRBV3-2) to TRBJ1-6, with 8 nucleotides matching TRBD1. Germline V gene lookup returns CDR1 LGHDT and CDR2 YNNKEL (reference sequence). The CDR3 is 17 amino acids. Unmatched junction bases numbered 9, after V lost 1 base and J lost 7 bases. The CDR3 spells CASSQGNRGSLNSPLHF. CDR3 in DNA: TGTGCCAGCAGCCAAGGAAACAGGGGGAGTCTCAATTCACCCCTCCACTTT.

This sequence joins TRBV27 and TRBJ2-7, with 9 bases lining up with TRBD1. CDR3 length: 14 amino acids. CDR1 is MNHEY and CDR2 is SMNVEV in the germline V gene (reference sequence). The V gene end was trimmed by 5 bases and the J gene end by 2 bases; junction bases not matched to a gene: 4. The CDR3 DNA reads TGTGCCAGCAGTCCGGGACAGGGAGCCTACGAGCAGTACTTC. This translates into CASSPGQGAYEQYF.

The rearrangement joins TRBV3-1 (or the pseudogene TRBV3-2) to TRBJ1-1, with D unresolved. CDR3 size: 13 residues. Germline V gene data show CDR1 as LGHDT and CDR2 as YNNKEL (reference sequence). Trimming removed 4 bases from V and 5 bases from J, with 11 bases in between. The CDR3 region has the DNA TGTGCCAGCAGCCTAAGTCCGGGGACTGAAGCTTTCTTT. Amino acid sequence: CASSLSPGTEAFF.

The CDR3 bases are TGTGCCAGCAGCCAAGATGGGCTCTCTGGAAACACCATATATTTT. Translated: CASSQDGLSGNTIYF. The chain joins TRBV3-1 (or the pseudogene TRBV3-2) to TRBJ1-3; D call uncertain. The CDR3 contains 15 residues. CDR1 is LGHDT and CDR2 is YNNKEL in the germline V gene (reference sequence). Trimming took 0 bases from V and 0 from J, leaving 6 bases between them.

The chain has TRBV5-1 and TRBJ2-5; D is ambiguous. V lost 4 bases and J 2 bases, leaving 18 bases between the germline ends. This CDR3 is built from 16 residues. Germline assignment: CDR1 SGHRS and CDR2 YFSETQ. The CDR3 protein is CASSALAAIGQETQYF. CDR3 bases: TGCGCCAGCAGCGCCCTCGCGGCCATCGGGCAAGAGACCCAGTACTTC.

This sequence joins TRBV30 and TRBJ1-5; D is uncertain. The V end was cut by 0 bases, the J end by 7 bases, with 7 bases between. The CDR3 covers 12 residues. Germline V lookup: CDR1 GTSNPN, CDR2 SVGIG (reference sequence). The DNA of the CDR3 is TGTGCCTGGAGTGTGGGCATCCAGCCCCAGCATTTT. Its protein is CAWSVGIQPQHF.